This T cell receptor (beta chain) emerged from a study of metastatic and nonmetastatic thyroid tumors. Study at large: Across peripheral blood and tumor or nodule tissue samples taken from malignant and benign thyroid patients, the repertoires were compared with one another.

The study's findings and limits: Patients with malignant thyroid tumors reportedly had significantly higher TCR beta diversity than those with benign nodules, in blood and tumor.

No patient received treatment before thyroid surgery. On this clone itself: The antigen remains undetermined.

The germline gives CDR1 MNHEY, CDR2 SVGEGT. CDR3 length: 13 residues. Trimming took 10 bases from V and 2 from J; bases not matched to a gene: 8. As processed by the authors: Building a distant-metastasis classifier for papillary thyroid cancer drew on CDR3 differences across clinicopathological groups. TCRdb re-clonotyped the PCR reads via MiXCR. The V and J calls, along with clone size, are taken from TCRdb and not from the paper's own processing. Among 30,000 to 40,000 clones listed, about 14% were seen once. This chain joins TRBV6-2 or TRBV6-3 and TRBJ2-7; 7 nucleotides line up with TRBD2. Sequenced input: blood. The clonotype comes from a female donor with papillary thyroid cancer or a benign thyroid nodule (not recorded which). Some clones in this sample may be carry-over from other donors' samples. The CDR3 bases are TGTGCCACTCACCGGGGGGATACCTACGAGCAGTACTTC. This codes for CATHRGDTYEQYF.